The TCR beta chain under discussion was sequenced for a study of CD8 T cells in ankylosing spondylitis (dated by TCRdb to 2015 to 2018). Turning to the overall study: The study set out to find disease-linked TCR variants by profiling T cell receptor beta repertoires in ankylosing spondylitis patients and healthy donors. The whole study cohort included 108 healthy donors and 20 to 25 ankylosing spondylitis patients. Peripheral blood was sampled, and synovial fluid was also collected from ankylosing spondylitis patients.

Sequencing instrument: Illumina HiSeq 2500. TCR beta libraries were prepared by quantitative 5'-RACE with molecular barcodes. The authors' pipeline ran thus. To identify disease-linked TCR variants, a new computational method was used, one built on a probabilistic model of VDJ rearrangement. TCRdb reran the public reads through fastp at Q25 and MiXCR, keeping productive beta chains. Each entry merges the rows of one CDR3 protein and shows their most common DNA and genes. TCRdb's processing, not the study's, gives the V and J calls here. The sample table lists about 300,000 distinct CDR3 sequences, roughly 12% of them with a count of one. About 10% of the sample is held by the ten biggest clonotypes. This clonotype showed up many times. Its antigen remains undetermined. No base-level quality is on record; no much larger clone is a single base apart. Study-wide findings and limitations: Some TCR beta motif variants had previously been reported in synovial fluid and blood of reactive arthritis patients, which suggested common disease-initiation mechanisms. Significant enrichment of the disease-linked clones was reported in matched synovial fluid samples from ankylosing spondylitis patients. The disease-linked clones showed a CD8+ phenotype and occurred at relatively low frequencies in peripheral blood. A TCR beta motif made up of several highly homologous amino acid variants appeared to be characteristic of blood from ankylosing spondylitis patients.

The germline V gene (reference sequence) sets CDR1 to DFQATT and CDR2 to SNEGSKA. The CDR3 starts with the cysteine, ends with the phenylalanine, and has 14 residues. Of the read, only the CDR3 DNA is kept; its 42 bases are in frame from base 1. Trimming at the junction amounts to 0 bases on V and 4 bases on J, and the germline ends lie 9 bases apart. The sequencing sample was made of blood, either unsorted or a sorted T cell fraction (not recorded which). The receptor was isolated from a female donor with ankylosing spondylitis or in good health (not recorded which). The chain is assembled from TRBV20-1 and TRBJ2-2; the D gene lacks a confident call. CDR3 reads: CSARDYVTTGELFF. The DNA reads TGCAGTGCTAGAGACTATGTAACCACCGGGGAGCTGTTTTTT.